These 8 T cell receptor beta chains originate from one sample sequenced in a study of T cells in localized non-small cell lung cancer. This table comes from immunoSEQ multiplex PCR, and its TCRdb copy is limited to in-frame clones, with some not included. In the table there are about 54,000 clones, around four fifths of which are singletons. Material: peripheral blood, obtained before any cancer treatment. All receptors come from a female donor of 60 years or more with stage II squamous cell lung carcinoma.

This chain uses TRBV6-6 with TRBJ2-1; TRBD1 agrees at 8 bases. The CDR3 totals 15 residues. Germline trimming cut 6 bases from V and 4 bases from J; bases unmatched to any gene: 8. Germline values: CDR1 MNHNY, CDR2 SVGAGI (reference sequence). The CDR3 loop is CASSRQGSEYNEQFF. CDR3 nucleotides: TGTGCCAGCAGCCGACAGGGGAGTGAATACAATGAGCAGTTCTTC.

The CDR3 DNA sequence: TGTGCCAGCAGCTTGCAGGGGGCGAACACTGAAGCTTTCTTT. Translated, it gives CASSLQGANTEAFF. This sequence joins TRBV7-2 and TRBJ1-1, with 8 bases identical to TRBD1. The germline V gene has CDR1 SGHTA and CDR2 FQGNSA. The CDR3 has 14 residues. V trimming: 3 bases; J trimming: 1 base; junction bases outside the gene matches: 1.

The rearrangement uses TRBV5-1 and TRBJ1-2; D not certain. The CDR3 spans 14 residues. V lost 4 bases to trimming and J lost 2 bases, with 12 bases between them. Germline V lookup: CDR1 SGHRS, CDR2 YFSETQ. CDR3 sequence (DNA): TGCGCCAGCAGCGTACAGAGTATCAACTATGGCTACACCTTC. Protein sequence: CASSVQSINYGYTF.

This chain joins TRBV13 and TRBJ1-1, with D possibly being TRBD1 (5 bases). The CDR3 length is 15 residues. Germline values: CDR1 PRHDT, CDR2 FYEKMQ (reference sequence). The V end was cut by 6 bases, the J end by 4 bases, with 18 bases between. The CDR3: CASSLLGGEGTEAFF. CDR3 DNA: TGTGCCAGCAGTCTCCTGGGGGGGGAGGGCACTGAAGCTTTCTTT.

The chain couples TRBV5-4 to TRBJ2-7; D is uncertain. The ends were cut back, 4 bases at V and 2 bases at J, with 10 bases in the middle. CDR1 is SGHNT and CDR2 is YYREEE in the germline V gene (reference sequence). The CDR3 totals 13 residues. The CDR3 sequence: CASSRATPYEQYF. The CDR3 nucleotides are TGTGCCAGCAGCCGGGCCACCCCCTACGAGCAGTACTTC.

CDR3 sequence (DNA): TGTGCCAGCAGCCAAGTACTAAAGGGGGCTCGTGTCGAGCAGTACTTC. It is translated as CASSQVLKGARVEQYF. V usage is TRBV14 and J usage is TRBJ2-7, with 7 bases that match TRBD1. The CDR3 consists of 16 residues. Germline CDR1 and CDR2: SGHDN and FVKESK. V gave up 1 base and J gave up 6 bases; unmatched junction bases: 12.

Here the CDR3 reads CSVEASGVRYGEQFF. In DNA, the CDR3 is TGCAGCGTTGAGGCTAGCGGAGTACGTTACGGTGAGCAGTTCTTC. The rearrangement links TRBV29-1 to TRBJ2-1; 7 bases fit TRBD2. The germline V gene has CDR1 SQVTM and CDR2 ANQGSEA. V gave up 3 bases and J gave up 9 bases; unmatched junction bases: 14. The CDR3 runs 15 residues.

The V call is TRBV5-1, the J call TRBJ1-4; D may be TRBD1 (6 bases). V lost 2 bases and J lost 0, with 11 bases in between. This CDR3 is built from 16 residues. CDR1 is SGHRS and CDR2 is YFSETQ in the germline V gene. The CDR3 loop reads CASSFDRPATNEKLFF. CDR3 in DNA: TGCGCCAGCAGCTTCGACAGGCCAGCAACTAATGAAAAACTGTTTTTT.